The 28 T cell receptor beta chains reported below all come from one sample, sequenced in a study of blood T cell repertoires in COVID-19. The assay was immunoSEQ multiplex PCR, and TCRdb's table has in-frame clones only and misses some. Of about 260,000 clones detected, 86% appear once; the ten largest clones hold over 8%. Sequencing was done on a sample of peripheral blood. All receptors come from a man in his forties with active or convalescent COVID-19.

The chain is built from TRBV30 and TRBJ2-7, with TRBD1 matching over 8 bases. This CDR3 is 13 amino acids long. The germline gives CDR1 GTSNPN, CDR2 SVGIG (reference sequence). V shed 2 bases and J 5 bases; nucleotides not matched to a gene: 5. DNA of the CDR3: TGTGCCTGGAGTAAAACGACAGGGGACGAGCAGTACTTC. Protein product: CAWSKTTGDEQYF.

V usage is TRBV9 and J usage is TRBJ2-3; D perhaps matches TRBD2 (5 bases). This CDR3 spans 14 amino acids. Trimming left V 2 bases short and J 5 bases short, with 12 bases between. Germline CDR1 SGDLS, CDR2 YYNGEE. CDR3 bases: TGTGCCAGCAGCGTGGCGGGTACACAAGATACGCAGTATTTT. Protein sequence: CASSVAGTQDTQYF.

The chain uses TRBV6-1 and TRBJ1-1, with D unresolved. The CDR3 totals 14 residues. V lost 2 bases and J lost 2, with 9 bases in between. The V gene's germline CDR1 is MNHNS and CDR2 SASEGT. The CDR3 DNA reads as TGTGCCAGCAGTGAACCCAGGCCTAACACTGAAGCTTTCTTT. This encodes CASSEPRPNTEAFF.

The gene calls are TRBV25-1 and TRBJ2-1, with TRBD1 as a possible D gene (6 bases). Per germline, CDR1 MGHDK and CDR2 SYGVNS. There are 13 residues in the CDR3. The ends were cut back, 7 bases at V and 5 bases at J, with 12 bases in the middle. The DNA of the CDR3 is TGTGCCAGCACTCCAGGGGAGCACAATGAGCAGTTCTTC. Translated, it gives CASTPGEHNEQFF.

As regards this clone: A read error may account for a junction end that differs from germline. This chain links TRBV4-1 with TRBJ2-3, with 9 bases fitting TRBD1. The CDR3 runs to 18 residues. Germline values: CDR1 MGHRA, CDR2 YSYEKL. The DNA of the CDR3 is TGCGCCAGCAGCCAGACTCTCTCCTGGACAGGGGACACAGGTACGCAGTATTTT. It specifies CASSQTLSWTGDTGTQYF.

This sequence joins TRBV20-1 and TRBJ2-3, with no clear D. V dropped 3 bases and J dropped 6 bases, with 10 bases sitting between them. The CDR3 is made up of 12 amino acids. Germline values: CDR1 DFQATT, CDR2 SNEGSKA (reference sequence). The CDR3 DNA follows: TGCAGTGCTAGTGCTTACGGGGATACGCAGTATTTT. Its protein product is CSASAYGDTQYF.

V usage is TRBV10-2 and J usage is TRBJ1-3, with TRBD1 matching 9 bases. The CDR3 extends over 15 amino acids. Germline assignment: CDR1 WSHSY and CDR2 SAAADI. Trimming took 3 bases from V and 7 from J; bases not matched to a gene: 7. The CDR3 nucleotides read TGCGCCAGCAGTGACGCGACAGGGGGGTCGAACACCATATATTTT. This encodes CASSDATGGSNTIYF.

This chain uses TRBV6-5 with TRBJ2-2, with D unresolved. The CDR3 covers 12 residues. Trimming removed 6 bases at V and 6 bases at J, with 8 bases between. In germline, CDR1 is MNHEY, CDR2 SVGAGI. CDR3 in amino acids: CASRPSAGELFF. For the CDR3, the DNA is TGTGCCAGCAGACCTTCGGCCGGGGAGCTGTTTTTT.

This rearrangement joins TRBV6-5 to TRBJ2-3; the match to TRBD2 covers 11 bases. In germline, CDR1 is MNHEY, CDR2 SVGAGI. The V gene end was trimmed by 7 bases and the J gene end by 3 bases; junction bases not matched to a gene: 6. The CDR3 covers 15 residues. This CDR3 reads CASTTRLAGTDTQYF. The CDR3 DNA reads TGTGCCAGCACGACTCGACTAGCGGGAACAGATACGCAGTATTTT.

The V and J genes are TRBV15 and TRBJ1-3, with TRBD1 as a possible D gene (6 bases). CDR3 length: 16 amino acids. CDR1 and CDR2 (germline): LNHNV, YYDKDF (reference sequence). Trimming took 4 bases from V and 0 from J, leaving 13 bases between them. The CDR3 reads CATSKEGGFSGNTIYF. DNA for the CDR3: TGTGCCACCAGCAAGGAGGGGGGGTTCTCTGGAAACACCATATATTTT. Together with reference TRBV15 and TRBJ1-3, the CDR3 gives the full variable domain: DAMVIQNPRYQVTQFGKPVTLSCSQTLNHNVMYWYQQKSSQAPKLLFHYYDKDFNNEADTPDNFQSRRPNTSFCFLDIRSPGLGDTAMYLCATSKEGGFSGNTIYFGEGSWLTVV.

As to this clone: The same CDR3 can be traced to other DNA sequences in this sample. The V call is TRBV9, the J call TRBJ1-1; 9 bases match TRBD1. Germline V gene sequence: CDR1 SGDLS, CDR2 YYNGEE. This CDR3 spans 17 amino acids. V gave up 0 bases and J gave up 9 bases; unmatched junction bases: 15. CDR3: CASSVGPGTGKGLKAFF. CDR3 bases: TGTGCCAGCAGCGTAGGTCCCGGGACAGGGAAAGGTTTGAAAGCTTTCTTT.

This chain joins TRBV14 and TRBJ2-7; D remains ambiguous. This CDR3 has 13 residues. Germline-derived CDR1 and CDR2 are SGHDN and FVKESK. V was trimmed by 3 bases and J by 3 bases, leaving 9 bases between them. CDR3 DNA: TGTGCCAGCAGCCAGGGCCGTAGCTACGAGCAGTACTTC. This sequence encodes CASSQGRSYEQYF.

V gene TRBV6-5 combines with J gene TRBJ1-1; D is uncertain. V gave up 0 bases and J gave up 4 bases, with 12 bases separating them. There are 15 residues in the CDR3. Per the germline V gene, CDR1 is MNHEY and CDR2 is SVGAGI. CDR3 bases: TGTGCCAGCAGTTACTCTCCGCCCCGACTCACTGAAGCTTTCTTT. Its protein product is CASSYSPPRLTEAFF.

This clone occurred once. The chain is built from TRBV6-1 and TRBJ2-7; weak D call: TRBD2 (6 bases). In germline, CDR1 is MNHNS, CDR2 SASEGT. The CDR3 spans 16 residues. V was shortened by 0 bases and J by 4 bases, with 16 bases between the two germline ends. Written as DNA, the CDR3 is TGTGCCAGCAGTGAAGCACAGACTGGGGGAGGTTACGAGCAGTACTTC. Amino acids: CASSEAQTGGGYEQYF.

In its sample, this clone was seen once. The chain carries TRBV9 and TRBJ1-1; no clear D gene. The ends were cut back, 0 bases at V and 3 bases at J, with 9 bases in the middle. CDR1 and CDR2 (germline): SGDLS, YYNGEE. The CDR3 contains 14 residues. The CDR3 is CASSVVSSDTEAFF. The CDR3 DNA reads as TGTGCCAGCAGCGTAGTAAGTTCGGACACTGAAGCTTTCTTT.

V gene TRBV7-9 combines with J gene TRBJ2-2, with a possible D match to TRBD1 (5 bases). CDR3 length: 13 amino acids. V lost 4 bases and J lost 6, with 9 bases in between. Germline CDR1 SEHNR, CDR2 FQNEAQ (reference sequence). The CDR3 loop reads CASSWGNAGELFF. Here the CDR3 DNA reads TGTGCCAGCAGCTGGGGCAATGCCGGGGAGCTGTTTTTT.

J is TRBJ2-6 and V is TRBV13; maybe TRBD1 (6 bases). CDR1 and CDR2 from the germline V gene are PRHDT and FYEKMQ (reference sequence). Trimming took 5 bases from V and 0 from J, leaving 14 bases between them. The CDR3 length is 17 residues. This chain's CDR3 is CASSPLDRPSGANVLTF. CDR3 bases: TGTGCCAGCAGCCCCCTTGACAGGCCCTCTGGGGCCAACGTCCTGACTTTC.

The V gene is TRBV5-1, the J gene TRBJ1-3, with 7 bases lining up with TRBD1. Looked up from germline, CDR1 is SGHRS and CDR2 is YFSETQ. J was trimmed by 4 bases and V by 4 bases; bases with no gene match: 5. This CDR3 has 14 amino acids. CDR3 sequence reads: CASSLPGQGNTIYF. Written as DNA, the CDR3 is TGCGCCAGCAGCCTACCGGGACAGGGAAACACCATATATTTT.

This chain joins TRBV19 and TRBJ2-7, with 8 bases fitting TRBD1. The CDR3 totals 14 residues. The germline V gene has CDR1 LNHDA and CDR2 SQIVND (reference sequence). V lost 6 bases to trimming and J lost 1 base; unmatched junction nucleotides: 5. This chain's CDR3 is CASSATGVSYEQYF. The CDR3 nucleotides are TGTGCCAGTAGCGCGACAGGGGTTTCCTACGAGCAGTACTTC.

The J gene is TRBJ2-1, the V gene TRBV15, with unresolved D. CDR3 size: 12 residues. The V end lost 4 bases, the J end lost 6 bases, and 7 bases lay between the germline ends. In germline, CDR1 is LNHNV, CDR2 YYDKDF (reference sequence). CDR3 amino acids: CATSNSPNEQFF. In DNA form, the CDR3 reads TGTGCCACCAGCAACAGTCCCAATGAGCAGTTCTTC.

The chain carries TRBV5-6 and TRBJ2-7; 7 bases map to TRBD1. J gave up 6 bases and V 0 bases, and 3 bases lay outside the gene matches. In germline, CDR1 is SGHDT, CDR2 YYEEEE. CDR3 length: 13 residues. The CDR3 DNA follows: TGTGCCAGCAGCTTGGAACAGGGGCGCGAGCAGTACTTC. Protein product: CASSLEQGREQYF.

The chain has TRBV19 and TRBJ2-2; 7 bases map to TRBD2. This CDR3 region has 16 residues. J lost 5 bases, V lost 5 bases, and 11 bases had no gene match. Germline V gene lookup returns CDR1 LNHDA and CDR2 SQIVND (reference sequence). Here the CDR3 reads CASSFQAGAVTGELFF. As DNA, the CDR3 is TGTGCCAGTAGTTTTCAGGCGGGAGCTGTGACCGGGGAGCTGTTTTTT.

This clone was counted ten times or more. The V and J genes are TRBV25-1 and TRBJ2-4; perhaps TRBD2 as D (5 bases). This CDR3 region has 11 residues. Looked up from germline, CDR1 is MGHDK and CDR2 is SYGVNS. The ends were cut back, 5 bases at V and 6 bases at J, with 5 bases in the middle. CDR3 DNA sequence: TGTGCCAGCAGTCGGGGAAACATTCAGTACTTC. Its protein product is CASSRGNIQYF.

The chain joins TRBV5-8 to TRBJ2-1, with 8 bases that match TRBD2. Losses at the gene ends were 6 bases for V and 1 base for J; bases not matched to a gene: 3. CDR3 length: 14 residues. CDR1 is SGHTS, CDR2 YDEGEE, per germline. The CDR3 DNA reads as TGTGCCAGCAACCAGCGGGAGTCCTACAATGAGCAGTTCTTC. Translation: CASNQRESYNEQFF.

This chain joins TRBV27 and TRBJ1-2, with 8 bases lining up with TRBD1. V lost 6 bases to trimming and J lost 7 bases; unmatched junction nucleotides: 10. The CDR3 covers 14 residues. CDR1 MNHEY and CDR2 SMNVEV come from the germline V gene (reference sequence). The CDR3 is CASRTDRGLFGYTF. The CDR3 region has the DNA TGTGCCAGCAGGACCGACAGGGGTCTGTTTGGCTACACCTTC.

The rearrangement joins TRBV15 to TRBJ2-7, with D hard to call. Germline V gene data show CDR1 as LNHNV and CDR2 as YYDKDF (reference sequence). CDR3 length: 13 residues. Trimming pared 0 bases from V and 6 bases from J, leaving 9 bases between. CDR3 DNA sequence: TGTGCCACCAGCAGAGACTTAACGAGCGAGCAGTACTTC. Protein product: CATSRDLTSEQYF. Using reference TRBV15 and TRBJ2-7 for the parts outside the CDR3, the full variable domain is DAMVIQNPRYQVTQFGKPVTLSCSQTLNHNVMYWYQQKSSQAPKLLFHYYDKDFNNEADTPDNFQSRRPNTSFCFLDIRSPGLGDTAMYLCATSRDLTSEQYFGPGTRLTVT.

The chain is built from TRBV19 and TRBJ1-1; maybe TRBD1 (5 bases). V dropped 0 bases and J dropped 4 bases, with 21 bases sitting between them. Germline V lookup: CDR1 LNHDA, CDR2 SQIVND (reference sequence). The CDR3 spans 18 residues. The CDR3 DNA follows: TGTGCCAGTAGTATAGATCTCAGGGTTCCTACCCTGTCCACTGAAGCTTTCTTT. Protein sequence: CASSIDLRVPTLSTEAFF.

This chain links TRBV6-5 with TRBJ1-1; a possible D gene is TRBD1 (5 bases). V was pared by 0 bases and J by 5 bases, with 7 bases between. This CDR3 comprises 13 residues. Germline V CDR1 and CDR2: MNHEY, SVGAGI. Written as DNA, the CDR3 is TGTGCCAGCAGTTACTCGACAGCTACTGAAGCTTTCTTT. Translating it yields CASSYSTATEAFF.